This paragraph covers one T cell receptor (beta chain) sequence. The authors' processing: Nucleated cell counts were estimated from reference gene primer amplification. Clones were read by immunoSEQ multiplex PCR, and TCRdb kept only the in-frame ones, dropping some. That table is the source of V, J and clone size, and D and trimming were worked out from the DNA. The table shows around 64,000 clones, with approximately 88% occurring only once. The record originates from a study of blood T cell repertoires in COVID-19. Study at large: The United States, Italy and Spain were the sources of the acute and convalescent COVID-19 samples. The analysed material was cDNA or gDNA that came from T cells, B-cell-depleted T cells, or PBMCs.

The receptor was isolated from an elderly woman with acute or convalescent COVID-19. The specimen sequenced was peripheral blood.

CDR3 sequence: CASSQGQATEAFF. DNA of the CDR3: TGTGCCAGCAGCCAAGGACAGGCCACTGAAGCTTTCTTT. V gene TRBV3-1 (or the pseudogene TRBV3-2) combines with J gene TRBJ1-1, with D possibly being TRBD1 (6 bases). The CDR3 spans 13 residues. The V gene lost 1 base and the J gene lost 4 bases, with 7 bases spanning the gap. Germline assignment: CDR1 LGHDT and CDR2 YNNKEL (reference sequence).